A selection of T cell receptor beta chains follows, all from one sample in a study of blood T cell repertoires in COVID-19. Here immunoSEQ multiplex PCR was the method, and the copy in TCRdb shows in-frame clones only, minus some. Of 200,000 to 250,000 clones listed, approximately 90% are singletons. Sequencing was carried out using PBMCs or T cells enriched from blood (not recorded which). The receptors here all came from a woman aged 25 to 39 who had recovered from COVID-19. CDR3s include the opening cysteine and the closing phenylalanine or tryptophan. A D gene is named only where the DNA matches it firmly.

v_call cdr3_length d_call cdr3_aa
TRBV9 16 TRBD2 CASSPGGREGQDEQFF
TRBV25-1 14 NA CASRGAFGDEKLFF
TRBV19 14 NA CASRQDRTNYGYTF
TRBV28 15 TRBD1 CASSFGDRAYNEQFF
TRBV29-1 14 NA CSVAGGAGDYGYTF
TRBV4-2 16 TRBD2 CASSLGLAGGQETQYF
TRBV28 16 NA CASSSQGTSSGNTIYF
TRBV7-9 12 NA CASSLQGYEQYF
TRBV28 15 TRBD1 CASTPPQGAFYGYTF
TRBV25-1 15 TRBD2 CATGTSGVGTGELFF
TRBV29-1 15 NA CSVVLSGRRNYEQYF
TRBV7-9 16 TRBD1 CASSLVGTEFRYEQYF
TRBV28 15 NA CASSFHRQKNTEAFF
TRBV27 15 NA CASSFGGSMNTEAFF
TRBV27 13 TRBD1 CASSPGQGYTIYF
TRBV19 18 TRBD1 CASSITGTGTDRDSPLHF
TRBV10-1 18 NA CASSEPLPNQGPNQPQHF
TRBV7-6 17 NA CASSLAARSGFYNEQFF
TRBV28 12 NA CASRPGPYEQYF
TRBV7-9 16 TRBD1 CASTERGDRGTYGYTF
TRBV7-9 14 NA CASSPPEGPYEQYF
TRBV5-1 16 TRBD2 CASSLGTSGGLNEQFF
TRBV28 16 TRBD1 CASSLIPGQLYNEQFF
TRBV19 17 TRBD1 CASSIRGRGRGSEKLFF
TRBV30 12 TRBD1 CAGGQGRTEAFF
TRBV7-2 15 NA CASSLAGQRRNGYTF
TRBV7-2 17 TRBD1 CASSRDSRPDGTGELFF
TRBV9 14 TRBD2 CASSETSGQETQYF
TRBV4-1 15 NA CASSQERTAVWPQHF
TRBV28 14 NA CASSYGGENYGYTF
TRBV13 16 NA CASSSIQGKAKNIQYF
TRBV7-9 14 NA CASSFGGGEDTQYF
TRBV24-1 11 NA CATRGQRSYFF
TRBV15 18 TRBD2 CATGYMLGLADTYNEQFF
TRBV5-4 15 TRBD1 CASSKDRGQTYGYTF
TRBV6-5 15 NA CASRITPVGNQPQHF
TRBV19 15 NA CASSIGASINYGYTF
TRBV18 18 TRBD1 CASFHDYWTGGAEYGYTF
TRBV7-8 17 TRBD1 CASSLALGQGGSYEQYF
TRBV3-1/TRBV3-2 14 TRBD1 CASSQEDRGGGYTF
TRBV9 15 NA CASSVGLANTGELFF
TRBV29-1 14 TRBD1 CSGGGSSTLYGYTF
TRBV27 15 TRBD1 CASSLGTGLSNEQFF
TRBV28 13 NA CASSWGGGQPQHF
TRBV5-6 16 TRBD1 CASSLLGGAGTDTQYF
TRBV3-1/TRBV3-2 14 NA CASSQGAVTDTQYF
TRBV6-6 16 NA CASSYHWGGASETQYF
TRBV28 13 NA CASRREGPMAQHF
TRBV29-1 17 TRBD2 CSVEPGLAGDSYNEQFF
TRBV2 16 TRBD1 CASSVTGVGWNTEAFF
TRBV7-9 15 TRBD1 CASSFRGTASNEQFF
TRBV5-4 18 TRBD2 CASSLGGTSGRAGAEQFF
TRBV19 15 NA CASTTGRSGVYGYTF
TRBV5-1 16 TRBD1 CASSRLGTGSGTEAFF
TRBV5-6 18 TRBD2 CASSIGLAATMVLAEQYF
TRBV19 15 TRBD1 CASSIVGQGIRGYTF
TRBV29-1 11 TRBD1 CSVRTGDEQYF
TRBV5-5 13 NA CASRFRGAETQYF
TRBV7-9 17 TRBD1 CASSLGLGQGFSYEQYF
TRBV27 14 NA CASSFGTKNTEAFF